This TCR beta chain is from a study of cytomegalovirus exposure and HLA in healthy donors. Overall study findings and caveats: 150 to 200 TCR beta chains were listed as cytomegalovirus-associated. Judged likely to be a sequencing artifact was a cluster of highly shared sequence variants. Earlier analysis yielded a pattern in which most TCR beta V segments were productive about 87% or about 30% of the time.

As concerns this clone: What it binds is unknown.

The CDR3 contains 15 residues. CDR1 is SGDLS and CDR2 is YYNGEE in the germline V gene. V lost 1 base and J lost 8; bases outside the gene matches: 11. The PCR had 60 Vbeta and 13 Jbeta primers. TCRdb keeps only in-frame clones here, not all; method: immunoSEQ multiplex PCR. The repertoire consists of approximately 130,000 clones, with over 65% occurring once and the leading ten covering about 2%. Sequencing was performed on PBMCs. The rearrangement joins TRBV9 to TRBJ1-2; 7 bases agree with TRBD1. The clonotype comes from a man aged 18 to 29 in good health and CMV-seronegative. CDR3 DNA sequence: TGTGCCAGCAGCGTATTTACACAGGGGCCTGGGGGCTACACCTTC. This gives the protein CASSVFTQGPGGYTF.